This TCR beta chain emerged from a study of T cells and Merkel cell carcinoma outcomes. The study, taken as a whole, reports: In Merkel cell carcinoma, repertoire and T-cell density reportedly predicted outcomes.

Remarks on this clone: The antigen is not known.

Germline CDR1 KGHSH, CDR2 LQKENI. The CDR3 runs to 16 residues. With V trimmed by 4 bases and J by 4 bases, 12 bases remained unmatched. Sequencing used immunoSEQ multiplex PCR; TCRdb keeps in-frame clones, though not all of them. The sample has some 15,000 clones; 87% are singletons. The sequence came from a human donor with Merkel cell carcinoma. The genes are TRBV18 and TRBJ2-5; 7 bases match TRBD2. The sequencing input was tumor tissue from Merkel cell carcinoma. The CDR3 DNA is TGTGCCAGCTCACAAGTCTTCGGACTAGTGGGAGAGACCCAGTACTTC. It is translated as CASSQVFGLVGETQYF.